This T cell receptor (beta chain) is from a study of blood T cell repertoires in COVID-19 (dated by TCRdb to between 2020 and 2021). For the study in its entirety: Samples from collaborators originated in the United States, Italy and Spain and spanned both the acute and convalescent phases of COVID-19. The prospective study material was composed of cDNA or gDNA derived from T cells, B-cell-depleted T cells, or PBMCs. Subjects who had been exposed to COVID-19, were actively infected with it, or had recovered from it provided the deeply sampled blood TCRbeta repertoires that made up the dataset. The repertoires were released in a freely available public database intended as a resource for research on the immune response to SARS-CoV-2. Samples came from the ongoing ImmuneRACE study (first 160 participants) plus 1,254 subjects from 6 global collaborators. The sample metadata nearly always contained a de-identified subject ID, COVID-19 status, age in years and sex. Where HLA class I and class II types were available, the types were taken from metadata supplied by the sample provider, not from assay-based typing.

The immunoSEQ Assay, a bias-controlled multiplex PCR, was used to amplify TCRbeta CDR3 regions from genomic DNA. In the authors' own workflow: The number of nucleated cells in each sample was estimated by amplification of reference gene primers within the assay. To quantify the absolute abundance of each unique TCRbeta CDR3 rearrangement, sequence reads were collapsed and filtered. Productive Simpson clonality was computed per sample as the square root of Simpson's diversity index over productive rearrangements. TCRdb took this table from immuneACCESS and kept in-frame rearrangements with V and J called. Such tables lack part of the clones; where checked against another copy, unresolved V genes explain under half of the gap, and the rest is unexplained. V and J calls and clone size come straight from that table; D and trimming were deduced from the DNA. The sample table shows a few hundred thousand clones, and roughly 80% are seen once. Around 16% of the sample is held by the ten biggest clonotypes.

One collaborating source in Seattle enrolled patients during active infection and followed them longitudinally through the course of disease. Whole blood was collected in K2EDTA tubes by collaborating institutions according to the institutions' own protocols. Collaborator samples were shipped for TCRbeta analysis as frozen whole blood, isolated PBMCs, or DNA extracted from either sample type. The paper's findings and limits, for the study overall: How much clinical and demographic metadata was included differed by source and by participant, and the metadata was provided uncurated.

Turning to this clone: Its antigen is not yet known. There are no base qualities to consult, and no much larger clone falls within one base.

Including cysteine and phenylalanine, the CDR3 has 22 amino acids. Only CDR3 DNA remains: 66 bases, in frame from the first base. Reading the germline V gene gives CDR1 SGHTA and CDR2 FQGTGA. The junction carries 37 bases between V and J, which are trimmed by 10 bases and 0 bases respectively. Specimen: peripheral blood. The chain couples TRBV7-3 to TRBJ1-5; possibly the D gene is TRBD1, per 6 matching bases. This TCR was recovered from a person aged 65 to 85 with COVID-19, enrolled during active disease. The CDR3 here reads CAKTHNARGCYPHGDSNQPQHF. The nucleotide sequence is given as TGTGCCAAAACCCATAACGCCAGGGGTTGTTACCCCCACGGGGATAGCAATCAGCCCCAGCATTTT.